These 13 T cell receptor beta chains came from one sample sequenced in a study of blood T cells in healthy people across ages. Together with a sample-barcoded 5' primer, a J-beta primer mix was included in a second PCR lasting about 7 to 11 cycles. TCRdb reprocessed the 5' RACE reads via MiXCR and lists one record per CDR3 protein. The repertoire holds over 600,000 distinct CDR3 sequences, more than 20% seen once, with 3% to 4% in the top ten. Material: blood. The origin of the receptors is a man aged 70-80 years in good health.

The chain carries TRBV7-2 and TRBJ2-5; D perhaps matches TRBD1 (5 bases). Germline loops: CDR1 SGHTA, CDR2 FQGNSA. The CDR3 consists of 14 residues. Deletions cut 3 bases from V and 2 bases from J, with 10 bases between. CDR3 sequence reads: CASSFYRTQETQYF. The CDR3 nucleotides are TGTGCCAGCAGCTTTTACAGGACGCAAGAGACCCAGTACTTC.

The V and J genes are TRBV20-1 and TRBJ2-5; 12 bases match TRBD2. The CDR3 runs 17 residues. The V gene's germline CDR1 is DFQATT and CDR2 SNEGSKA (reference sequence). Trimming at V came to 4 bases and at J to 4 bases, leaving 13 bases not matched to a gene. CDR3 residues: CSATTWTSGITAETQYF. The CDR3 nucleotides read TGCAGTGCTACTACTTGGACTAGCGGGATCACAGCAGAGACCCAGTACTTC.

In its sample, this clonotype was seen many times. The chain combines TRBV5-1 with TRBJ2-7; 9 nucleotides line up with TRBD1. The V and J ends lost 0 bases and 3 bases, in that order; junction bases with no gene match: 4. The germline V gene has CDR1 SGHRS and CDR2 YFSETQ. The CDR3 is 15 amino acids. The CDR3 region has the DNA TGCGCCAGCAGCTTGGGGGGACAGGGTGGCTACGAGCAGTACTTC. Residues: CASSLGGQGGYEQYF.

CDR3 residues: CATSIGTTGTEAFF. As DNA, the CDR3 is TGTGCCACCAGCATCGGGACTACCGGCACTGAAGCTTTCTTT. The chain links TRBV15 to TRBJ1-1; tentatively, D is TRBD1 (5 bases). Trimming cost V 4 bases and J 4 bases, with 13 bases left between them. Per germline, CDR1 LNHNV and CDR2 YYDKDF (reference sequence). CDR3 length: 14 residues.

The chain has TRBV7-6 and TRBJ2-5; D remains unclear. The CDR3 totals 15 residues. Germline CDR1 reads SGHVS; CDR2 reads FNYEAQ. V was shortened by 0 bases and J by 0 bases, with 8 bases between the two germline ends. CDR3 region: CASSLAGPYQETQYF. CDR3 nucleotide sequence: TGTGCCAGCAGCTTAGCCGGTCCGTACCAAGAGACCCAGTACTTC.

V is TRBV5-1 and J is TRBJ1-1, with D maybe TRBD1 (6 bases). The CDR3 is 14 amino acids. Trimming cost V 3 bases and J 2 bases, with 11 bases left between them. CDR1 and CDR2 (germline): SGHRS, YFSETQ. The CDR3 protein is CASSSGQTNTEAFF. CDR3 bases: TGCGCCAGCAGCTCGGGACAAACTAACACTGAAGCTTTCTTT.

For this clonotype: The junction and the germline gene differ at one end; a read error may be behind it. The rearrangement uses TRBV29-1 and TRBJ2-5; 10 bases map to TRBD1. The DNA end lines up better with TRBJ2-7; the J call may be wrong. Germline-derived CDR1 and CDR2 are SQVTM and ANQGSEA. This CDR3 has 14 residues. The CDR3 sequence is CGVEGGTGANEQYF. CDR3 in DNA: TGCGGCGTTGAAGGGGGGACAGGGGCGAACGAGCAGTACTTC.

This chain connects TRBV29-1 to TRBJ2-7, with D tentatively TRBD1 or TRBD2 (5 bases each). The CDR3 loop spans 14 amino acids. Per the germline V gene, CDR1 is SQVTM and CDR2 is ANQGSEA. V was pared by 3 bases and J by 2 bases, with 14 bases between. CDR3 region: CSVDVRGAAYEQYF. CDR3 sequence (DNA): TGCAGCGTTGATGTCCGGGGCGCAGCCTACGAGCAGTACTTC.

This clonotype was picked up a small number of times. V is TRBV5-1 and J is TRBJ2-5; tentative D call: TRBD1 (6 bases). Germline loops: CDR1 SGHRS, CDR2 YFSETQ. V lost 1 base and J 1 base, leaving 11 bases between the germline ends. The CDR3 has 15 residues. CDR3 in amino acids: CASSLRQEPQETQYF. CDR3 coding DNA: TGCGCCAGCAGCTTGAGACAGGAGCCCCAAGAGACCCAGTACTTC.

CDR3 sequence: CASSYRGQGHSYTF. The DNA of the CDR3 is TGTGCCAGCAGTTACAGGGGACAGGGCCACAGCTACACCTTC. The chain recombines TRBV6-5 with TRBJ1-2, with TRBD1 matching over 9 bases. This CDR3 has 14 amino acids. Germline CDR1 and CDR2: MNHEY and SVGAGI. With V trimmed by 2 bases and J by 9 bases, 7 bases remained unmatched.

This clonotype was seen a handful of times. The genes are TRBV6-5 and TRBJ2-3; D is possibly TRBD1 (6 bases). CDR1 and CDR2 (germline): MNHEY, SVGAGI. With 11 bases removed from V and 4 bases from J, the gap between germline ends came to 19 bases. The CDR3 covers 14 residues. The CDR3 region has the DNA TGTGCCGGCAAACTCCGCCACAGGGCAGATACGCAGTATTTT. This translates into CAGKLRHRADTQYF.

This clonotype was seen a few times. The chain employs TRBV5-1 and TRBJ2-1; 9 bases fit TRBD1. This CDR3 is built from 18 residues. The trim removed 4 bases at V and 4 bases at J, leaving 15 bases unmatched. The germline CDR1 and CDR2 sequences are SGHRS and YFSETQ. The CDR3 sequence: CASSKPSTGGSTYNEQFF. As DNA, the CDR3 is TGCGCCAGCAGCAAACCCTCAACAGGGGGCTCAACTTACAATGAGCAGTTCTTC.

A word on this clonotype: The junction departs from germline at one end; a sequencing error may be responsible. V gene TRBV5-1 combines with J gene TRBJ2-1; a weak D match, TRBD2 (5 bases). The germline CDR1 and CDR2 sequences are SGHRS and YFSETQ. CDR3 size: 15 residues. The CDR3 DNA follows: TGTGCCAGCTCACCAAGCGGACCCTCCTACAATGAGCAGTTCTTC. Protein sequence: CASSPSGPSYNEQFF. Full variable domain (remainder filled in from reference TRBV5-1 and TRBJ2-1): KAGVTQTPRYLIKTRGQQVTLSCSPISGHRSVSWYQQTPGQGLQFLFEYFSETQRNKGNFPGRFSGRQFSNSRSEMNVSTLELGDSALYLCASSPSGPSYNEQFFGPGTRLTVL.